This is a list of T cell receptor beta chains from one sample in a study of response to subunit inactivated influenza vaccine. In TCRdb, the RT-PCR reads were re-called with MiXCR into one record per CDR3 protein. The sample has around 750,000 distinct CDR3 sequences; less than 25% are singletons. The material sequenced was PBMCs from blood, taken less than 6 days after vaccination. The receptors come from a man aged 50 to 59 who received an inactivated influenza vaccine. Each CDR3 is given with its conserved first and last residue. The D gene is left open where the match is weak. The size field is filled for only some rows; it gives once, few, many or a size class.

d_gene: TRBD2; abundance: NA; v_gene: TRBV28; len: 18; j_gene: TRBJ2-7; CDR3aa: CASSNRDRGTSGSREQYF; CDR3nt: TGTGCCAGCAGTAACCGGGACAGGGGGACTAGCGGGAGTCGCGAGCAGTACTTC
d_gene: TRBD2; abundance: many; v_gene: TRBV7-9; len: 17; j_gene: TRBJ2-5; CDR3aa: CASSLDPGLAGEETQYF; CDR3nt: TGTGCCAGCAGCTTAGACCCGGGACTAGCGGGGGAAGAGACCCAGTACTTC
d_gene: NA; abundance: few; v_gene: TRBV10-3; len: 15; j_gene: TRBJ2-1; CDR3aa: CATRNIGGSYNEQFF; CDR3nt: TGTGCCACGCGGAATATAGGGGGATCATACAATGAGCAGTTCTTC
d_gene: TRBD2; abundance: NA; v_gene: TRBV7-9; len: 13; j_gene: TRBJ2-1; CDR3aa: CASSFALAGGRFF; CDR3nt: TGTGCCAGCAGCTTCGCGCTAGCGGGGGGTCGGTTCTTC
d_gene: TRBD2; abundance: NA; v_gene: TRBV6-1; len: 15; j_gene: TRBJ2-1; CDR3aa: CASRILAGGYNEQFF; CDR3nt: TGTGCCAGCAGGATTCTAGCGGGAGGATACAATGAGCAGTTCTTC
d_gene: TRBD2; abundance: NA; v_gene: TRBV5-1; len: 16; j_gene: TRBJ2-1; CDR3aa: CASSWGLAFRVDEQFF; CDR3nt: TGCGCCAGCAGCTGGGGACTAGCTTTTAGGGTAGATGAGCAGTTCTTC
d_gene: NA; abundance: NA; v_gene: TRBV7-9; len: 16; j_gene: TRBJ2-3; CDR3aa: CASSLVAGSRTDTQYF; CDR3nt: TGTGCCAGCAGCTTAGTCGCTGGCAGTCGCACAGATACGCAGTATTTT
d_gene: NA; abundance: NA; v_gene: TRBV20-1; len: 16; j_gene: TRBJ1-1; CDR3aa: CSARRPPGGVNTEAFF; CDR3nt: TGCAGTGCTAGACGCCCCCCGGGGGGGGTGAACACTGAAGCTTTCTTT
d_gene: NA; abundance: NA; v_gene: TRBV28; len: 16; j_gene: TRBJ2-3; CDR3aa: CASIPPDRTSTDTQYF; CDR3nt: TGTGCCAGCATCCCCCCCGACAGGACTTCCACAGATACGCAGTATTTT
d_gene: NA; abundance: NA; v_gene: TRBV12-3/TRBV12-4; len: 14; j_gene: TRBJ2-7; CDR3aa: CASSFEGNSYEQYF; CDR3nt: TGTGCCAGCAGTTTTGAAGGGAACTCCTACGAGCAGTACTTC
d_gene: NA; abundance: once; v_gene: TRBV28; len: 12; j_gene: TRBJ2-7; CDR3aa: CASGYIGYEQYF; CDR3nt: TGTGCCAGCGGGTATATCGGCTACGAGCAGTACTTC
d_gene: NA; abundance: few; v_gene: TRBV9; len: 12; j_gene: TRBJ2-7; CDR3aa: CASSAILGEQYF; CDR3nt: TGTGCCAGCAGCGCAATACTAGGCGAGCAGTACTTC
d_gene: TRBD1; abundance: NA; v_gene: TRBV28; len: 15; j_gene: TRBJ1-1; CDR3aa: CASSSGTGFVAEAFF; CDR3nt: TGTGCCAGCAGTTCCGGGACAGGGTTTGTAGCTGAAGCTTTCTTT
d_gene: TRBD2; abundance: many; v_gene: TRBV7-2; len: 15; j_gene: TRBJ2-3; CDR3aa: CASSLRLAGGDTQYF; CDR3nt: TGTGCCAGCAGCTTAAGACTAGCGGGAGGAGATACGCAGTATTTT
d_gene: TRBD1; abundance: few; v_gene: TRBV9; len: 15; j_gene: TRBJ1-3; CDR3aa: CASSVGQGSGNTIYF; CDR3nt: TGTGCCAGCAGCGTGGGACAGGGGAGCGGAAACACCATATATTTT
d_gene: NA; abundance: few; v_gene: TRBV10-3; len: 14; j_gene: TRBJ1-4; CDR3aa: CAISDSGAGEKLFF; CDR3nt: TGTGCCATCAGTGACTCGGGGGCTGGTGAAAAACTGTTTTTT
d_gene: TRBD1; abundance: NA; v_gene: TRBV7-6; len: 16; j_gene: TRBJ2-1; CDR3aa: CASSLVRGSLYNEQFF; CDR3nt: TGTGCCAGCAGCTTAGTCAGGGGGTCCCTGTACAATGAGCAGTTCTTC
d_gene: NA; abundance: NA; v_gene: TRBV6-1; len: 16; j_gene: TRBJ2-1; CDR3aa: CASSTTGLLGHNEQFF; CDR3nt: TGTGCCAGCAGTACAACAGGGCTTTTAGGCCACAATGAGCAGTTCTTC
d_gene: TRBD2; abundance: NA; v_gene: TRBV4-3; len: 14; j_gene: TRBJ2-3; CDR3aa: CASSQVGREGQQYF; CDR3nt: TGCGCCAGCAGCCAAGTCGGCCGGGAGGGTCAGCAGTATTTT
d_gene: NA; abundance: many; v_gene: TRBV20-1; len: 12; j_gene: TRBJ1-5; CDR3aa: CSARNSNQPQHF; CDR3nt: TGCAGTGCTCGTAATAGCAATCAGCCCCAGCATTTT
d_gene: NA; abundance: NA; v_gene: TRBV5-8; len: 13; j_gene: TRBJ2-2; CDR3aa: CASSSGLSWELFF; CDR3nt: TGTGCCAGCAGCTCCGGCCTTTCCTGGGAGCTGTTTTTT
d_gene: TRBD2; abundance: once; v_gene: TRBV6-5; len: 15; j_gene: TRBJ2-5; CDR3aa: CASSFSGVHQETQYF; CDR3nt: TGTGCCAGCAGTTTCAGCGGGGTTCATCAAGAGACCCAGTACTTC
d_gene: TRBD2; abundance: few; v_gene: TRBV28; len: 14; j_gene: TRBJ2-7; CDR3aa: CASSFIAGVGEQYF; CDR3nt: TGTGCCAGCAGTTTCATAGCGGGAGTGGGCGAGCAGTACTTC
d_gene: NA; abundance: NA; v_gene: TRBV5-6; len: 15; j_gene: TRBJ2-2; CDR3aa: CASHTPFANTGELFF; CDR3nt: TGTGCCAGCCATACTCCTTTCGCGAACACCGGGGAGCTGTTTTTT
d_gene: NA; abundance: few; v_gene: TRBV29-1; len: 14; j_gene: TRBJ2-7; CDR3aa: CSVERGTGSYEQYF; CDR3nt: TGCAGCGTTGAAAGAGGGACGGGCTCCTACGAGCAGTACTTC
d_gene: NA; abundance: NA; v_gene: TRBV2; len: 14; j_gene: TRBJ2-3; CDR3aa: CASSEEGGHLWQYF; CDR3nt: TGTGCCAGCAGTGAAGAGGGGGGACACCTTTGGCAGTATTTT
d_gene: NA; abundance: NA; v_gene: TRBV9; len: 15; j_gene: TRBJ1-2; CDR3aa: CASSFTIGATYGYTF; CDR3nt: TGTGCCAGCAGCTTTACGATCGGGGCTACCTATGGCTACACCTTC
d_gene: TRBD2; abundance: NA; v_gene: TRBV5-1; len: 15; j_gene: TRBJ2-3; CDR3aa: CASSLDGLAGSTQYF; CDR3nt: TGCGCCAGCAGCTTGGACGGACTAGCGGGGTCTACGCAGTATTTT
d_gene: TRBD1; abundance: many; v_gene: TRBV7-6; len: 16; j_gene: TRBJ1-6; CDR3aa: CASSSRGDRVHSPLHF; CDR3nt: TGTGCCAGCAGCTCAAGAGGGGACAGGGTCCATTCACCCCTCCACTTT
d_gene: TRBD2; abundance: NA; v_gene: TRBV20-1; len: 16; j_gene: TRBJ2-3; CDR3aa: CSARDRSGRAPDTQYF; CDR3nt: TGCAGTGCTAGAGATCGGAGCGGGAGGGCCCCTGATACGCAGTATTTT
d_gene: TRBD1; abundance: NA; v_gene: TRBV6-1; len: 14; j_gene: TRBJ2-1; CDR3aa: CASSKGGAYNEQFF; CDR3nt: TGTGCCAGCAGTAAAGGGGGCGCGTACAATGAGCAGTTCTTC